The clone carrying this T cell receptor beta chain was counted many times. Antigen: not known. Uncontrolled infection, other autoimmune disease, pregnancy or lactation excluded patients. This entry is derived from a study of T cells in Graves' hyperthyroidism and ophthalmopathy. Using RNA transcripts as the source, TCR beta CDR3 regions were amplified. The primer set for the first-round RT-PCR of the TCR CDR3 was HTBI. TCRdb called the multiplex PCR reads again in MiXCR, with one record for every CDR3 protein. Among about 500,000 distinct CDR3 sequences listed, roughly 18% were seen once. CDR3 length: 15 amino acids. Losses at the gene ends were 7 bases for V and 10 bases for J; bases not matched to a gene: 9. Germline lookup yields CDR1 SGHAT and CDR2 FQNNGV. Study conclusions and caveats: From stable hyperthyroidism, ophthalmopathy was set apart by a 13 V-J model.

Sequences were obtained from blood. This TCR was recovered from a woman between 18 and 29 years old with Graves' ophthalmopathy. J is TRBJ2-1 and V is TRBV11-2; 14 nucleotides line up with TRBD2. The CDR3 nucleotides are TGTGCCAGCACCGTAGGGACTAGCGGGAGTTTAGAGCAGTTCTTC. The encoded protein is CASTVGTSGSLEQFF.